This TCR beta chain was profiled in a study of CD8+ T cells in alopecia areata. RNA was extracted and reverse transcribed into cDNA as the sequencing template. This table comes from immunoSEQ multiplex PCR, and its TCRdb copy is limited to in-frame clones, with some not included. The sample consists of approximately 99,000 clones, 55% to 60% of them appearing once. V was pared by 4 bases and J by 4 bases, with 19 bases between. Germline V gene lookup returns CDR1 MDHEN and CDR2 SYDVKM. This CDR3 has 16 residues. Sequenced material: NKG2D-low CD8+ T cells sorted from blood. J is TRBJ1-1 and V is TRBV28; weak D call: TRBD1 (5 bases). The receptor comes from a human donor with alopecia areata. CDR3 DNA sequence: TGTGCCAGCAGTTCTCCCCTAAGGGGAAGCTTCACTGAAGCTTTCTTT. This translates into CASSSPLRGSFTEAFF.